This T cell receptor beta chain was identified during a study of T cells in narcolepsy. Overall study results and limits: Comparing one patient's CSF and blood CD4+ clonotypes highlighted HCRT- and TRIB2-specific autoreactive clonotypes.

Germline CDR1 LNHDA, CDR2 SQIVND (reference sequence). This CDR3 is 13 amino acids long. V shed 8 bases and J shed 1 base, with 11 bases lying between them. In regard to this clone: Its target is unknown.

Data came from immunoSEQ multiplex PCR; TCRdb stores just in-frame clones and leaves some out. The sample shows over 30,000 clones, roughly nine tenths of them seen only once. V and J are TRBV19 and TRBJ2-5; weak D call: TRBD1 (5 bases). The TCR originated in a human donor with narcolepsy. Sequenced input: CD45RA- memory CD4+ T cells from PBMCs. The CDR3 bases are TGTGCCAGTGAAGACAGCTTCCAAGAGACCCAGTACTTC. It encodes CASEDSFQETQYF.